This T cell receptor delta chain was observed in a study of Vδ1+ human thymocytes. Findings and limits, study-wide: In the thymus, TRG and TRD repertoires looked highly polyclonal with Gaussian CDR3 lengths.

Germline CDR1 is GEAIGNYY and CDR2 is EKD. This CDR3 contains 13 residues. A remark on this clone: What it binds is not known.

Extracted RNA was reverse transcribed into cDNA. Pooled V-gene forward primers with one constant-region reverse primer generated the CDR3 amplicons by multiplex PCR. TCRdb re-analyzed the multiplex PCR reads via CATT. The data hold fewer than 90,000 delta-chain clones, with approximately 30% observed a single time. Sequencing used Vdelta1+ gamma-delta thymocytes from the thymus. Described subset: FACS-sorted CD3+ TCRalphabeta- TCRVdelta1+ TCRVdelta2- thymocytes. This TCR derives from a boy in the first two years of life who had congenital heart surgery. The rearrangement links TRDV2 to TRDJ1, with D possibly being TRDD3 (5 bases). CDR3: CAVLLSGTDKLIF. DNA of the CDR3: TGTGCTGTACTCCTGTCTGGGACCGATAAACTCATCTTT.